This T cell receptor beta chain was identified in a study of CD8 T cells in Susac syndrome. Random hexamers were used to reverse transcribe the RNA input (about 0.45 to 1 ug). Amplification of TCR beta CDR3 by immunoSEQ multiplex PCR spanned 54 Vbeta and 13 Jbeta. MiXCR, run by TCRdb on the immunoSEQ multiplex PCR reads, gives a single entry per CDR3 protein. The table has 70,000 to 100,000 distinct CDR3 sequences, 90% to 97% seen once. FACS enriched CD8+ TEMRA cells, while bulk CD8+ and CD4+ were negatively isolated. The CDR3 totals 17 residues. Unmatched junction bases numbered 2, after V lost 0 bases and J lost 0 bases. CDR1 and CDR2 (germline): LGHDT, YNNKEL (reference sequence).

The chain has TRBV3-1 and TRBJ2-3, with 11 bases that match TRBD2. The source is a human donor with Susac syndrome. The sample comprised CD8+ T cells from PBMCs. In nucleotides, the CDR3 is TGTGCCAGCAGCCAAGAACTAGCGGGGGCTAGCACAGATACGCAGTATTTT. Protein product: CASSQELAGASTDTQYF.